This T cell receptor (beta chain) was profiled in a study of blood T cell repertoires in COVID-19. From germline, CDR1 is MNHEY and CDR2 SVGAGI. CDR3 size: 14 residues. Trimming pared 8 bases from V and 0 bases from J, leaving 12 bases between. The assay was immunoSEQ multiplex PCR, and TCRdb's table has in-frame clones only and misses some. The sample consists of about 100,000 clones, roughly 88% of them appearing once. The TCR sequence derives from a human donor in a cohort sampled during active COVID-19. Sequencing was carried out using peripheral blood. This rearrangement joins TRBV6-5 to TRBJ2-3, with D perhaps TRBD1 (6 bases). The CDR3 here is CASSYRASTDTQYF. In DNA, the CDR3 is TGTGCCAGCTCATACAGGGCTAGCACAGATACGCAGTATTTT.